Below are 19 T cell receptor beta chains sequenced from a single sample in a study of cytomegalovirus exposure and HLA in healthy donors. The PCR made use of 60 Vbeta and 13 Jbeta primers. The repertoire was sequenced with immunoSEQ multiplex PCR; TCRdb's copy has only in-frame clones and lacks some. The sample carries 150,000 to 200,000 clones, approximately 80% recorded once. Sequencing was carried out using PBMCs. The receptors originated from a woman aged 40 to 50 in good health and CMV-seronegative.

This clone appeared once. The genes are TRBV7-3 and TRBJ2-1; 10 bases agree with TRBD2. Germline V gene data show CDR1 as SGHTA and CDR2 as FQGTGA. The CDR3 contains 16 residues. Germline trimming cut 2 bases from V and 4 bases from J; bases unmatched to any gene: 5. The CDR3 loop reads CASSLPIAGGYNEQFF. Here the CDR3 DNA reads TGTGCCAGCAGCTTACCGATAGCGGGGGGTTACAATGAGCAGTTCTTC.

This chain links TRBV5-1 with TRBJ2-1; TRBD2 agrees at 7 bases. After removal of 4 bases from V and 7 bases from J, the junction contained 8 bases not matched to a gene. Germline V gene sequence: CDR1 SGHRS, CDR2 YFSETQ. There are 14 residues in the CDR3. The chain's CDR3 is CASSPEWGGNEQFF. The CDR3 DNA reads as TGCGCCAGCAGCCCCGAATGGGGGGGGAATGAGCAGTTCTTC.

CDR3 residues: CASGLPGAMNTEAFF. The CDR3 nucleotides read TGTGCCAGCGGTCTTCCGGGAGCCATGAACACTGAAGCTTTCTTT. V is TRBV6-5 and J is TRBJ1-1; D unclear. Trimming took 8 bases from V and 0 from J, leaving 16 bases between them. Germline V gives CDR1 MNHEY, CDR2 SVGAGI. The CDR3 runs to 15 residues.

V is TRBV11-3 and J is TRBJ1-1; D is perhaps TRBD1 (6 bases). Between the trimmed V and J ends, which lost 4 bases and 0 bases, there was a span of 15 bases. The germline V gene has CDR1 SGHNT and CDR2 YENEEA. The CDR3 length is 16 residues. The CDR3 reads CASSSERGRMNTEAFF. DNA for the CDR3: TGTGCCAGCAGCTCAGAGCGGGGGCGGATGAACACTGAAGCTTTCTTT. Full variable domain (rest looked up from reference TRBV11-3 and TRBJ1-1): EAGVVQSPRYKIIEKKQPVAFWCNPISGHNTLYWYLQNLGQGPELLIRYENEEAVDDSQLPKDRFSAERLKGVDSTLKIQPAELGDSAVYLCASSSERGRMNTEAFFGQGTRLTVV.

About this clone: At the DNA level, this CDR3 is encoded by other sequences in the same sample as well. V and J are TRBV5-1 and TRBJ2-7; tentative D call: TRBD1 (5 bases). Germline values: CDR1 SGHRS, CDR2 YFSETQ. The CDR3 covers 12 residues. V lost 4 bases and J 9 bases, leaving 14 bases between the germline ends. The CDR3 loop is CASSLDSVGQYF. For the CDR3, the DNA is TGCGCCAGCAGCCTTGACAGTGTAGGGCAGTACTTC. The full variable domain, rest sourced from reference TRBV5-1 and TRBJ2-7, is KAGVTQTPRYLIKTRGQQVTLSCSPISGHRSVSWYQQTPGQGLQFLFEYFSETQRNKGNFPGRFSGRQFSNSRSEMNVSTLELGDSALYLCASSLDSVGQYFGPGTRLTVT.

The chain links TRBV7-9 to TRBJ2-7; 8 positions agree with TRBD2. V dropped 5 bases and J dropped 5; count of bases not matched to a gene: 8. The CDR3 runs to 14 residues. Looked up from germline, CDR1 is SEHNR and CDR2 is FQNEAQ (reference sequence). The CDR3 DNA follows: TGTGCCAGCAGCCTAAGCGGGAGCTGGGACGAGCAGTACTTC. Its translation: CASSLSGSWDEQYF. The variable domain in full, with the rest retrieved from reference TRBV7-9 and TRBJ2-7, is DTGVSQNPRHKITKRGQNVTFRCDPISEHNRLYWYRQTLGQGPEFLTYFQNEAQLEKSRLLSDRFSAERPKGSFSTLEIQRTEQGDSAMYLCASSLSGSWDEQYFGPGTRLTVT.

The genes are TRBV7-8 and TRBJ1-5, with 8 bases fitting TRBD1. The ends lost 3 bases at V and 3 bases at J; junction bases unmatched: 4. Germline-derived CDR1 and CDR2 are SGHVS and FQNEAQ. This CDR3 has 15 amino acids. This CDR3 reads CASSFTTGANQPQHF. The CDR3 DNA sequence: TGTGCCAGCAGCTTTACGACAGGGGCCAATCAGCCCCAGCATTTT. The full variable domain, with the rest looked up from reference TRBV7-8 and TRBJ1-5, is GAGVSQSPRYKVAKRGQDVALRCDPISGHVSLFWYQQALGQGPEFLTYFQNEAQLDKSGLPSDRFFAERPEGSVSTLKIQRTQQEDSAVYLCASSFTTGANQPQHFGDGTRLSIL.

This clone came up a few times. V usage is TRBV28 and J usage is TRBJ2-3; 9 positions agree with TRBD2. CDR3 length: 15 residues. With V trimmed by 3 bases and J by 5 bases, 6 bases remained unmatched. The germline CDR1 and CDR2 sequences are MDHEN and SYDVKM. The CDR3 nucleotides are TGTGCCAGCAGTTTTGGACTAGCGATGGTAGATACGCAGTATTTT. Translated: CASSFGLAMVDTQYF.

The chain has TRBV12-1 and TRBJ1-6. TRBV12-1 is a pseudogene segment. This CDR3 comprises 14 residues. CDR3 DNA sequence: TGTGCCAGCAGCTTGTACGGAGACAATTCACCCCTCCACTTT. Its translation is CASSLYGDNSPLHF.

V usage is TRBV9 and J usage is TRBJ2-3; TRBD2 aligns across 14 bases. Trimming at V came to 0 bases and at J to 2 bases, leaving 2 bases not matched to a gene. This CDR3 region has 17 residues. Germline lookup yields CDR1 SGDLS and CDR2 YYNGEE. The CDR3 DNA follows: TGTGCCAGCAGCGTAGGACTAGCGGGGGGGATCACAGATACGCAGTATTTT. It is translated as CASSVGLAGGITDTQYF.

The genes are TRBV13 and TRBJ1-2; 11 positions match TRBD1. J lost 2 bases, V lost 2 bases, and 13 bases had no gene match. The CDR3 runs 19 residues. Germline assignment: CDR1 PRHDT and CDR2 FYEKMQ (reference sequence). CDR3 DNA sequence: TGTGCCAGCAGCTTACAGGGACAGGGGGACTCCGCGACAAACTATGGCTACACCTTC. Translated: CASSLQGQGDSATNYGYTF.

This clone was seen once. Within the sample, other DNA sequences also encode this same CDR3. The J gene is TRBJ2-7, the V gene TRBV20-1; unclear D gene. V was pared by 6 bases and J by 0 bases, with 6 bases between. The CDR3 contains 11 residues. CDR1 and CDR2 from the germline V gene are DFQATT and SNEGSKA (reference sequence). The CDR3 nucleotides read TGCAGTGCCCTGAGCTCCTACGAGCAGTACTTC. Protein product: CSALSSYEQYF.

The CDR3 DNA reads as TGTGCCTGGACCTCCGGCCAGGGCTTTCAGTACTTC. Residues: CAWTSGQGFQYF. The J gene is TRBJ2-4, the V gene TRBV30; possibly TRBD1 for D (5 bases). Between the trimmed V and J ends, which lost 4 bases and 11 bases, there was a span of 15 bases. Germline V gene sequence: CDR1 GTSNPN, CDR2 SVGIG (reference sequence). This CDR3 spans 12 amino acids.

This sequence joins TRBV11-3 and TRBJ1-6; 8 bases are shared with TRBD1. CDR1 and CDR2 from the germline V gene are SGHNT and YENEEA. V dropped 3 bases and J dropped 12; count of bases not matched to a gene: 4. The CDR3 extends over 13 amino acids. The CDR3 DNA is TGTGCCAGCAGCTTGGACAGGGTAGGACCCCTCCACTTT. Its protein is CASSLDRVGPLHF.

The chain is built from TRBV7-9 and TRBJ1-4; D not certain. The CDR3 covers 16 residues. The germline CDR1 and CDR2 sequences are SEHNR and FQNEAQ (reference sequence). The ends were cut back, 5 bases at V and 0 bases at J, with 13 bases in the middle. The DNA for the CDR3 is TGTGCCAGCAGCAGGATACAGTTCGCAACTAATGAAAAACTGTTTTTT. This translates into CASSRIQFATNEKLFF.

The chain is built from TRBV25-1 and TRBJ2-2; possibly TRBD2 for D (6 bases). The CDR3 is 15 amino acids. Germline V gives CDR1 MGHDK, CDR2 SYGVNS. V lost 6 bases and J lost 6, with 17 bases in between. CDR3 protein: CASSLRTSSAGELFF. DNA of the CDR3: TGTGCCAGCAGCTTGCGAACTAGCTCCGCCGGGGAGCTGTTTTTT.

The CDR3 region has the DNA TGTGCCAGTAGTCGAGGGTACTCTGGGGCCAACGTCCTGACTTTC. As protein: CASSRGYSGANVLTF. The V and J genes are TRBV19 and TRBJ2-6; D is possibly TRBD2 (5 bases). The germline CDR1 and CDR2 sequences are LNHDA and SQIVND (reference sequence). This CDR3 has 15 residues. With 5 bases removed from V and 0 bases from J, the gap between germline ends came to 8 bases. The full variable domain, rest sourced from reference TRBV19 and TRBJ2-6, is DGGITQSPKYLFRKEGQNVTLSCEQNLNHDAMYWYRQDPGQGLRLIYYSQIVNDFQKGDIAEGYSVSREKKESFPLTVTSAQKNPTAFYLCASSRGYSGANVLTFGAGSRLTVL.

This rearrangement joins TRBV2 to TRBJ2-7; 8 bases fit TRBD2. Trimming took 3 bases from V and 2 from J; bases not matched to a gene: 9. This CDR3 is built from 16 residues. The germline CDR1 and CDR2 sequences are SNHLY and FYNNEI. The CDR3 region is CASSDPGLASTYEQYF. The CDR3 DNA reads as TGTGCCAGCAGTGATCCCGGACTAGCCTCAACCTACGAGCAGTACTTC.

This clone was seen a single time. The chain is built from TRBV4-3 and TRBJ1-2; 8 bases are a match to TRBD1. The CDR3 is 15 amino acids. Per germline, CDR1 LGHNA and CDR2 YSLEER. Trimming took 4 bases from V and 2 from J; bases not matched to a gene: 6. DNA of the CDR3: TGCGCCAGCAGCCCCCTCGGACAGGGAAACTATGGCTACACCTTC. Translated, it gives CASSPLGQGNYGYTF.